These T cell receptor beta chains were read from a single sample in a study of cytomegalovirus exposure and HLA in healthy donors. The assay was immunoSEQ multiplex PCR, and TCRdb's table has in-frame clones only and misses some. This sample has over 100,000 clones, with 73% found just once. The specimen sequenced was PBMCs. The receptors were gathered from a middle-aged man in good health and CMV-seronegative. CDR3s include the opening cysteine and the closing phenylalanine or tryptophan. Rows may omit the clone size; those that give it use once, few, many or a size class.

CASSAGGANTIYF	TRBV25-1	TRBJ1-3	-
CASSINRGGNTEAFF	TRBV19	TRBJ1-1	-
CASSPPWGQPQHF	TRBV7-3	TRBJ1-5	-
CAWSDGSSYEQYF	TRBV30	TRBJ2-7	-
CASSSGRGGRKDGYTF	TRBV6-5	TRBJ1-2	once
CASSQDGGHFTGELFF	TRBV4-3	TRBJ2-2	few
CASSQAQGVEYEQYF	TRBV4-3	TRBJ2-7	-
CASSLSGTEAFF	TRBV11-2	TRBJ1-1	-
CASSLEAGSADTQYF	TRBV6-5	TRBJ2-3	-
CASSLSGGGEIEQFF	TRBV7-8	TRBJ2-1	-
CASSSSGGVNEQFF	TRBV11-2	TRBJ2-1	-
CASSMDRDGYTF	TRBV19	TRBJ1-2	-
CASSKTGDQYF	TRBV7-8	TRBJ2-7	-
CSVESLLAKNIQYF	TRBV29-1	TRBJ2-4	-
CASSQLAGGPHETQYF	TRBV4-1	TRBJ2-5	-
CASRPGQGYTEAFF	TRBV7-9	TRBJ1-1	-
CASSIARGPYEQYF	TRBV19	-	-
CASSSTPPDLWRPTNEKLFF	TRBV7-8	TRBJ1-4	-
CASSLGGTGAEAFF	TRBV11-3	TRBJ1-1	-
CASSENRGANEKLFF	TRBV7-2	TRBJ1-4	-
CASSLSDRDKETQYF	TRBV28	TRBJ2-5	-
CASSAEGGVNEQFF	TRBV6-4	TRBJ2-1	once